Below, one T cell receptor (beta chain) is given with its context. Some clones are missing from TCRdb's copy, which holds only in-frame ones; the method was immunoSEQ multiplex PCR. Of around 250,000 clones listed, over 75% are singletons. The CDR3 totals 15 residues. The trim removed 1 base at V and 3 bases at J, leaving 4 bases unmatched. The germline V gene encodes CDR1 SGHTA and CDR2 FQGTGA. The data belong to a study of control samples from healthy donors and cancer patients. This rearrangement joins TRBV7-3 to TRBJ1-2, with 8 nucleotides matching TRBD1. Specimen: PBMCs. The sequence derives from a woman in her sixties or seventies with lung cancer. The CDR3 DNA reads TGTGCCAGCAGCTTAAGTCAGGGGGCGGACTATGGCTACACCTTC. Amino acids: CASSLSQGADYGYTF.